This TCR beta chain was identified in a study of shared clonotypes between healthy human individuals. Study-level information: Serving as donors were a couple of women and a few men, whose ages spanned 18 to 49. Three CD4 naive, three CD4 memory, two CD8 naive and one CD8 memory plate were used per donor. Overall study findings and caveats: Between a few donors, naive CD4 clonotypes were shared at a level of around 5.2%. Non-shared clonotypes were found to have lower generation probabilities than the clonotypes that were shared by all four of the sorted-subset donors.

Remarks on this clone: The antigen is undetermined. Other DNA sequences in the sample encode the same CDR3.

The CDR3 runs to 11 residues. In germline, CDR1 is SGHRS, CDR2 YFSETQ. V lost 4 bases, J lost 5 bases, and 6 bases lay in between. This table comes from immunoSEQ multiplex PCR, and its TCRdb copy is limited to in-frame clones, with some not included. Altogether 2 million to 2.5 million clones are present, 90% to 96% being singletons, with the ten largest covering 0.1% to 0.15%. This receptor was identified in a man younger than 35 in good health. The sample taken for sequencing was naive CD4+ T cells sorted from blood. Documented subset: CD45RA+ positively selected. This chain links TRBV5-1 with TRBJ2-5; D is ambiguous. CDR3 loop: CASSGKETQYF. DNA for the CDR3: TGCGCCAGCAGCGGGAAGGAGACCCAGTACTTC.